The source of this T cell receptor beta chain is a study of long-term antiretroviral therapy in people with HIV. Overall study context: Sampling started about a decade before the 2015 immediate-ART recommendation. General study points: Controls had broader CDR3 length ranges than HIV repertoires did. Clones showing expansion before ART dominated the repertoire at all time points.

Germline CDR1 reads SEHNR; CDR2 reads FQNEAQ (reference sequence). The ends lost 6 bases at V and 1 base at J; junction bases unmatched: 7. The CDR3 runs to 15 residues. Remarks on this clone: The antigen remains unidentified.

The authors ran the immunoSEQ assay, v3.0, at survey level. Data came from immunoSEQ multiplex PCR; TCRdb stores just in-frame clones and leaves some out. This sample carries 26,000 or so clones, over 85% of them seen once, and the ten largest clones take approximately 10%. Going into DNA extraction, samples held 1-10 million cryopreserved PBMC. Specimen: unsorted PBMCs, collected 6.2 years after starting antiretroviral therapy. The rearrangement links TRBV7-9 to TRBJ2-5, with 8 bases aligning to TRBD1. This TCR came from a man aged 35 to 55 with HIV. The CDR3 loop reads CASSPGQGGQETQYF. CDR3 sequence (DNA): TGTGCCAGCAGTCCCGGACAGGGCGGCCAAGAGACCCAGTACTTC.